The 10 T cell receptor beta chains below were found in one sample sequenced in a study of identical twins. TCRdb analysed the 5' RACE reads with MiXCR anew, one entry per CDR3 protein. The sample contains 500,000 to 700,000 distinct CDR3 sequences, 7.1% of which appear only once. A further study also used this sample, focusing on yellow fever vaccine responses in identical twins.

The sample consisted of PBMCs. The source of these receptors is a woman under 30 in good health.

This clonotype was observed at least ten times. V usage is TRBV29-1 and J usage is TRBJ2-3, with TRBD1 identical over 9 bases. CDR3 length: 12 residues. J lost 1 base, V lost 7 bases, and 0 bases had no gene match. CDR1 and CDR2 (germline): SQVTM, ANQGSEA. The CDR3 loop is CSGTGGTDTQYF. The CDR3 DNA is TGCAGCGGGACAGGGGGCACAGATACGCAGTATTTT.

In this sample, this clonotype turned up many times. The rearrangement links TRBV11-2 to TRBJ2-1, with D tentatively TRBD1 or TRBD2 (6 bases each). V shed 2 bases and J shed 4 bases, with 21 bases lying between them. Per the germline V gene, CDR1 is SGHAT and CDR2 is FQNNGV. There are 18 residues in the CDR3. The CDR3 loop is CASSLNFVGGRFYNEQFF. The DNA for the CDR3 is TGTGCCAGCAGCTTAAATTTTGTGGGGGGCCGCTTTTACAATGAGCAGTTCTTC.

CDR3 sequence (DNA): TGTGCCAGCAGACGGGAGGTCGGTTCCTATGGCTACACCTTC. Its translation: CASRREVGSYGYTF. The chain is built from TRBV2 and TRBJ1-2, with D unclear. This CDR3 region has 14 residues. The V end lost 6 bases, the J end lost 4 bases, and 15 bases lay between the germline ends. Germline V gene sequence: CDR1 SNHLY, CDR2 FYNNEI.

This clonotype turned up a few times. The chain is built from TRBV21-1 and TRBJ2-1; the table's TRBD2 call for D was not verified on the DNA. TRBV21-1 has pseudogene status. This CDR3 is 13 amino acids long. CDR3: CANGTSGSNEQFF. The CDR3 DNA reads TGTGCCAACGGGACTAGCGGGAGCAATGAGCAGTTCTTC.

This clonotype appeared many times. V usage is TRBV6-2 or TRBV6-3 and J usage is TRBJ2-2; D not certain. CDR3 length: 16 amino acids. The germline CDR1 and CDR2 sequences are MNHEY and SVGEGT. Trimming removed 2 bases at V and 5 bases at J, with 15 bases between. This CDR3 reads CASSYRSGRWTGELFF. CDR3 bases: TGTGCCAGCAGTTACCGTAGTGGGCGTTGGACCGGGGAGCTGTTTTTT.

This clonotype was detected ten times or more. The chain has TRBV5-5 and TRBJ2-7, with D tentatively TRBD2 (5 bases). Between the trimmed V and J ends, which lost 2 bases and 3 bases, there was a span of 12 bases. Germline lookup yields CDR1 SGHKS and CDR2 YYEKEE (reference sequence). The length of the CDR3 is 14 residues. The CDR3 nucleotides read TGTGCCAGCAGCTTAAATCCCGGGATCTACGAGCAGTACTTC. As protein: CASSLNPGIYEQYF.

J is TRBJ1-1 and V is TRBV29-1; no reliable D call. Trimming stripped 1 base from V and 0 bases from J, with 6 bases between. This CDR3 contains 13 residues. Germline assignment: CDR1 SQVTM and CDR2 ANQGSEA. In DNA, the CDR3 is TGCAGCGTTGAAGGAGTGCTGAACACTGAAGCTTTCTTT. Translated: CSVEGVLNTEAFF.

The chain couples TRBV27 to TRBJ2-7; TRBD2 agrees at 7 bases. Germline V gives CDR1 MNHEY, CDR2 SMNVEV (reference sequence). The J segment lost 6 bases and the V segment lost 4 bases, leaving 0 bases of the junction unmatched. The CDR3 runs 11 residues. Written as DNA, the CDR3 is TGTGCCAGCAGTTGGGAGGGCGAGCAGTACTTC. Amino acid sequence: CASSWEGEQYF.

This clonotype was detected a few times. The chain has TRBV5-1 and TRBJ1-1; D gene ambiguous. Trimming stripped 1 base from V and 0 bases from J, with 10 bases between. The CDR3 sequence is 15 residues long. From germline, CDR1 is SGHRS and CDR2 YFSETQ. CDR3 coding DNA: TGCGCCAGCAGCTTGTCATCATCCTTGAACACTGAAGCTTTCTTT. Protein: CASSLSSSLNTEAFF.

In this sample, this clonotype turned up a few times. The genes are TRBV13 and TRBJ2-7, with TRBD2 matching 7 bases. With V trimmed by 5 bases and J by 3 bases, 4 bases remained unmatched. The germline CDR1 and CDR2 sequences are PRHDT and FYEKMQ (reference sequence). The CDR3 is made up of 13 amino acids. CDR3 region: CASSRGSGYEQYF. The CDR3, as DNA: TGTGCCAGCAGCCGCGGGAGTGGCTACGAGCAGTACTTC.